Here is one T cell receptor beta chain with its context. The data derive from a study of blood T cell repertoires in COVID-19. At the level of the study: Italy, Spain and the United States were the sources of the convalescent and acute COVID-19 samples. PBMCs, B-cell-depleted T cells, or T cells were the source of the cDNA or gDNA that made up the material.

In the authors' workflow: Reference gene primer amplification yielded estimated nucleated cell counts. Libraries were prepared by immunoSEQ multiplex PCR; TCRdb keeps only in-frame clonotypes and omits some of them. V, J and clone size derive from that table, while D and trimming were established from the DNA sequence. Seen here are 95,000 to 110,000 clones, around 90% observed once, and the top ten hold 3% to 3.5%. This TCR derives from a human donor in a cohort sampled during active COVID-19. Sequencing was performed on peripheral blood.

CDR3 protein: CASSEIGTSSYEQYF. In DNA form, the CDR3 reads TGTGCCAGCAGTGAAATTGGGACAAGTTCCTACGAGCAGTACTTC. This chain uses TRBV6-1 with TRBJ2-7; maybe TRBD1 (6 bases). CDR1 is MNHNS, CDR2 SASEGT, per germline. The ends were cut back, 2 bases at V and 1 base at J, with 12 bases in the middle. The CDR3 length is 15 residues.